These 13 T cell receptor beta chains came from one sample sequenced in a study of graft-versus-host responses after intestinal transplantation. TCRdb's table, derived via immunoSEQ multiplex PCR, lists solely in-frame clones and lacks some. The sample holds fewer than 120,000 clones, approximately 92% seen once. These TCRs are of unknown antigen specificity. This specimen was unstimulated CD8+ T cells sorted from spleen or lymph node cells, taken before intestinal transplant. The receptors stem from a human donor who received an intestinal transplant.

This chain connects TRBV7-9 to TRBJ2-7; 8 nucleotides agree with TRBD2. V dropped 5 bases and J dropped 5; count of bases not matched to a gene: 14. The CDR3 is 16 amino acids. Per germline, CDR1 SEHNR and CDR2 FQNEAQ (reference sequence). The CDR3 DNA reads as TGTGCCAGCAGCCACCCACCATCCGGGACTAGTAACGAGCAGTACTTC. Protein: CASSHPPSGTSNEQYF.

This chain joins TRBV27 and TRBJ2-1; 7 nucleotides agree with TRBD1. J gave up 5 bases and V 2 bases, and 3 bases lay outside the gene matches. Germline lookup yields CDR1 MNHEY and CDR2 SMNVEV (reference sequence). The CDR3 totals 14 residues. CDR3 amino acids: CASSLDRDDNEQFF. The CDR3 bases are TGTGCCAGCAGTTTAGACAGGGACGACAATGAGCAGTTCTTC.

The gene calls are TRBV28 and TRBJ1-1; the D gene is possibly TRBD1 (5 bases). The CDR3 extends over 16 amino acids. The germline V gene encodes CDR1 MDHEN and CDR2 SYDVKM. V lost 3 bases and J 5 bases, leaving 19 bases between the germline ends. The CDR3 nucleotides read TGTGCCAGCAGTTTTAGGCAGGGAGGTATGGGAACTGAAGCTTTCTTT. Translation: CASSFRQGGMGTEAFF.

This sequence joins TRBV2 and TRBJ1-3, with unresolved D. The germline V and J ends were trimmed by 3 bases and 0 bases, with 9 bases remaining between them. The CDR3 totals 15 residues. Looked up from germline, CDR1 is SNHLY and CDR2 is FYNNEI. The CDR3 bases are TGTGCCAGCAGTGAGCCGGCCCTCTCTGGAAACACCATATATTTT. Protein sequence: CASSEPALSGNTIYF.

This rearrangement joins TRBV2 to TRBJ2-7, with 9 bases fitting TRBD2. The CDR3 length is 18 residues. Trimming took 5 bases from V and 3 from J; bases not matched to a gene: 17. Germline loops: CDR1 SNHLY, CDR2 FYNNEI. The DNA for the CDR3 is TGTGCCAGCAGTTTAGTGGGGGTTATTAGCGGGAGAGTCTACGAGCAGTACTTC. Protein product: CASSLVGVISGRVYEQYF.

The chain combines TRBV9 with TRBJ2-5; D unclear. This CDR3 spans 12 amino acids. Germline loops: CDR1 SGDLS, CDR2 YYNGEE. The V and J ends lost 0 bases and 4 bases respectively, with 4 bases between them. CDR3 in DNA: TGTGCCAGCAGCGTAGAGGGAGAGACCCAGTACTTC. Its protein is CASSVEGETQYF.

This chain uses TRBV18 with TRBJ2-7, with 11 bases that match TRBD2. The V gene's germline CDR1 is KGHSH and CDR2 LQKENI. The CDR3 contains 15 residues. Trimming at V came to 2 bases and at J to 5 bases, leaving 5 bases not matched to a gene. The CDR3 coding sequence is TGTGCCAGCTCACCATTGACTAGCGGGAAGCACGAGCAGTACTTC. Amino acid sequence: CASSPLTSGKHEQYF.

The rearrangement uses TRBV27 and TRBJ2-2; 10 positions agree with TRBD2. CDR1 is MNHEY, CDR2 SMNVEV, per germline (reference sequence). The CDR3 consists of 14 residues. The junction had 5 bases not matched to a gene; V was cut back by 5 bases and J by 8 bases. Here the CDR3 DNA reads TGTGCCAGCAGTCCCCGGACTAGCGGAGGGGAGCTGTTTTTT. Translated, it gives CASSPRTSGGELFF.

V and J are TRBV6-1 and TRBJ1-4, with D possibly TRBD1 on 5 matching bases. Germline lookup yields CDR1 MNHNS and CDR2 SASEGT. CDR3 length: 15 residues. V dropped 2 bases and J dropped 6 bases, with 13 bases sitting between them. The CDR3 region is CASSEYGGDYEKLFF. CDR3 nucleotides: TGTGCCAGCAGTGAATACGGGGGAGATTATGAAAAACTGTTTTTT.

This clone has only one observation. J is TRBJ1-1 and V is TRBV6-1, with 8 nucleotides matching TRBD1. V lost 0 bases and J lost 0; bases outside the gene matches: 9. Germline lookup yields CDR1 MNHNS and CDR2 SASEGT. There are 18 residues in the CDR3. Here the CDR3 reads CASSEARQGLIMNTEAFF. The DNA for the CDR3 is TGTGCCAGCAGTGAAGCCCGACAGGGGTTGATCATGAACACTGAAGCTTTCTTT.

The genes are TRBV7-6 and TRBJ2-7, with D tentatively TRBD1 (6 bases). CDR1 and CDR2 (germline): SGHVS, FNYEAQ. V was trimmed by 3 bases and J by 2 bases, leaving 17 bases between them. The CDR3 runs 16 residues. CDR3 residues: CASSFDLTGMTYEQYF. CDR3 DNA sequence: TGTGCCAGCAGCTTCGACTTAACAGGGATGACCTACGAGCAGTACTTC.

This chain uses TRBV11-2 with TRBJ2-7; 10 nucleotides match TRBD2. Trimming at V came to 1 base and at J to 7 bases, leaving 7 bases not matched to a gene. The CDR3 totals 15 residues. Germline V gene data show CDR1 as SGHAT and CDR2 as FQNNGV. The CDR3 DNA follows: TGTGCCAGCAGCTTAGTCCTAGCGGGAGTTGGGGAGCAGTACTTC. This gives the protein CASSLVLAGVGEQYF.

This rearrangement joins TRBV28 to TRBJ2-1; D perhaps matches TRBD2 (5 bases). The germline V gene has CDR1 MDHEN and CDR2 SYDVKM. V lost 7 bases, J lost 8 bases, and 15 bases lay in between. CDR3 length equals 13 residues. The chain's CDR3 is CASIPNGVHEQFF. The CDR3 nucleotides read TGTGCCAGCATTCCGAACGGGGTGCATGAGCAGTTCTTC.